The T cell receptor (beta chain) under discussion was sequenced for a study of a mutant IDH1 vaccine in newly diagnosed glioma. Study in general: Vaccines began 4-6 weeks after radiotherapy alone, or with temozolomide cycles.

The assay was immunoSEQ multiplex PCR, and TCRdb's table has in-frame clones only and misses some. The profile covers 50,000 or so clones, with around 78% appearing a single time and under 2% taken by the ten largest. Points on this clone: Its antigen is undetermined.

The germline V gene encodes CDR1 SEHNR and CDR2 FQNEAQ (reference sequence). V dropped 5 bases and J dropped 4 bases, with 11 bases sitting between them. The CDR3 covers 14 residues. This sample's time point: week 5, during vaccination. Topical imiquimod was applied with each vaccine dose, which held 300 ug of mutant IDH1 20-mer peptide. The J gene is TRBJ1-4, the V gene TRBV7-9; D remains unclear. The source is a woman aged 35 to 49 with glioma. Here the sequenced sample was PBMCs, taken from a glioma patient whose treatment included an IDH1 peptide vaccine. Here the CDR3 reads CASSPDGYNEKLFF. CDR3 nucleotides: TGTGCCAGCAGCCCGGACGGTTATAATGAAAAACTGTTTTTT.